The rows below give T cell receptor beta chains drawn from one sample of a study of blood T cell repertoires in COVID-19. The table came from immunoSEQ multiplex PCR; TCRdb's copy has only in-frame clones and leaves some out. The profile shows 100,000 to 150,000 clones, 75% to 90% of them singletons. The sequenced sample was peripheral blood. These receptors were obtained from an older man with active or convalescent COVID-19. Each CDR3 is given with its conserved first and last residue. The D gene is left open where the match is weak. The size entry is marked missing in some rows and otherwise reads once, few, many or a size class.

.,TRBD2,TRBV24-1,TRBJ2-1,CATSDFTSGRLGEQFF,TGTGCCACCAGTGATTTCACTAGCGGGAGACTCGGTGAGCAGTTCTTC
.,.,TRBV5-1,TRBJ1-4,CASSLGSPATNEKLFF,TGCGCCAGCAGCTTAGGTAGCCCTGCAACTAATGAAAAACTGTTTTTT
.,.,TRBV6-5,TRBJ2-1,CASSYSKTGSYNEQFF,TGTGCCAGCAGTTACTCTAAAACGGGGTCCTACAATGAGCAGTTCTTC
.,.,TRBV7-2,TRBJ2-3,CASSLSLTDTQYF,TGTGCCAGCAGCCTCAGTTTAACAGATACGCAGTATTTT
once,.,TRBV12-3/TRBV12-4,TRBJ1-4,CASRAGAAEKLFF,TGTGCCAGTAGGGCGGGGGCGGCTGAAAAACTGTTTTTT
.,.,TRBV6-1,TRBJ1-4,CASSERAQRGEKLFF,TGTGCCAGCAGTGAAAGGGCACAACGGGGGGAAAAACTGTTTTTT
.,.,TRBV24-1,TRBJ2-5,CATSEGHRVETQYF,TGTGCCACCAGTGAGGGTCACAGGGTTGAGACCCAGTACTTC
.,.,TRBV7-8,TRBJ2-3,CASSLRVVADTQYF,TGTGCCAGCAGCTTGAGGGTGGTAGCAGATACGCAGTATTTT
.,.,TRBV20-1,TRBJ2-1,CSASIEDEQFF,TGCAGTGCTAGTATTGAGGATGAGCAGTTCTTC
.,TRBD2,TRBV19,TRBJ2-1,CASKDIAGGPYEQFF,TGTGCCAGTAAGGATATAGCGGGAGGGCCGTATGAGCAGTTCTTC
.,.,TRBV29-1,TRBJ1-4,CSVVDSATNEKLFF,TGCAGCGTTGTGGACAGTGCAACTAATGAAAAACTGTTTTTT
.,TRBD2,TRBV4-2,TRBJ2-2,CASRRGTSGSIGELFF,TGTGCCAGCAGACGAGGGACTAGCGGGAGTATCGGGGAGCTGTTTTTT
.,.,TRBV6-6,TRBJ1-1,CASSSQGNTEAFF,TGTGCCAGCAGCTCCCAGGGCAACACTGAAGCTTTCTTT
once,.,TRBV28,TRBJ2-7,CASTLPGSYEQYF,TGTGCCAGCACCCTCCCGGGGTCCTACGAGCAGTACTTC
.,.,TRBV6-1,TRBJ1-4,CASSEQVFLFF,TGTGCCAGCAGTGAACAGGTTTTCCTGTTTTTT
once,.,TRBV18,TRBJ1-4,CASSPGTGRNEKLFF,TGTGCCAGCTCACCGGGCACAGGCCGTAATGAAAAACTGTTTTTT
once,TRBD1,TRBV11-3,TRBJ2-1,CASSSQTGGANGIGNEQFF,TGTGCCAGCAGCTCTCAGACAGGGGGCGCAAATGGAATCGGAAATGAGCAGTTCTTC
.,TRBD1,TRBV9,TRBJ1-4,CASSVGQGAFEKLFF,TGTGCCAGCAGCGTAGGACAGGGAGCTTTTGAAAAACTGTTTTTT
.,.,TRBV28,TRBJ1-2,CASSFGTQGYGYTF,TGTGCCAGCAGTTTTGGTACACAGGGCTATGGCTACACCTTC
.,TRBD1,TRBV7-3,TRBJ2-3,CASSGTGPASTDTQYF,TGTGCCAGCAGCGGGACAGGGCCGGCGTCCACAGATACGCAGTATTTT
.,TRBD1,TRBV30,TRBJ2-4,CAWSVGGRENIQYF,TGTGCCTGGAGTGTAGGGGGCCGCGAAAACATTCAGTACTTC
.,TRBD2,TRBV29-1,TRBJ2-5,CSVAGTSGKETQYF,TGCAGCGTTGCCGGGACTAGCGGGAAGGAGACCCAGTACTTC
.,.,TRBV2,TRBJ1-5,CASSEGQGTSGNQPQHF,TGTGCCAGCAGTGAGGGGCAGGGAACTTCGGGCAATCAGCCCCAGCATTTT
.,TRBD2,TRBV28,TRBJ2-7,CASNPRAGGNYEQYF,TGTGCCAGCAATCCGAGGGCGGGAGGGAACTACGAGCAGTACTTC
.,.,TRBV5-1,TRBJ2-3,CASSLGTSTDTQYF,TGCGCCAGCAGCTTGGGGACTAGCACAGATACGCAGTATTTT
.,TRBD1,TRBV25-1,TRBJ1-2,CASSESLPDRASGGYTF,TGTGCCAGCAGTGAATCCCTTCCGGACAGGGCCTCTGGTGGCTACACCTTC
.,.,TRBV6-6,TRBJ1-5,CASSYPQGSNQPQHF,TGTGCCAGCAGTTACCCACAGGGTAGCAATCAGCCCCAGCATTTT
.,TRBD2,TRBV30,TRBJ2-1,CAWSVGTSGMRTFF,TGTGCCTGGAGTGTAGGGACTAGCGGGATGCGGACGTTCTTC
.,.,TRBV3-1/TRBV3-2,TRBJ1-1,CASSQGGARVGNTEAFF,TGTGCCAGCAGCCAAGGTGGGGCCCGGGTAGGGAACACTGAAGCTTTCTTT
few,.,TRBV5-4,TRBJ1-5,CASSFGGNSNQPQHF,TGTGCCAGCAGCTTCGGGGGAAATAGCAATCAGCCCCAGCATTTT
.,.,TRBV24-1,TRBJ2-7,CATSDPLSYEQYF,TGTGCCACCAGTGATCCACTGTCCTACGAGCAGTACTTC
.,TRBD1,TRBV15,TRBJ1-1,CATSGTFGTGGPNTEAFF,TGTGCCACCAGCGGCACCTTTGGGACAGGGGGGCCGAACACTGAAGCTTTCTTT
.,TRBD2,TRBV2,TRBJ2-1,CASSRGGYNEQFF,TGTGCCAGCAGCCGCGGGGGTTACAATGAGCAGTTCTTC
.,.,TRBV7-9,TRBJ1-6,CASSLGRGKNSPLHF,TGTGCCAGCAGCTTAGGTAGAGGGAAGAATTCACCCCTCCACTTT
.,.,TRBV6-5,TRBJ1-3,CASSRTDGNTIYF,TGTGCCAGCAGCAGGACAGATGGAAACACCATATATTTT